This T cell receptor beta chain was identified during a study of cytotoxic CD8 clonotypes in ibrutinib-treated CLL. Study-wide results and caveats: Sustained-remission and progressing patients had different sampling times.

Method: immunoSEQ multiplex PCR; TCRdb's copy keeps in-frame clones and lacks some. Of approximately 130,000 clones in the sample, approximately 81% were seen once. The CDR3 runs to 15 residues. The trim removed 5 bases at V and 3 bases at J, leaving 6 bases unmatched. CDR1 SNHLY and CDR2 FYNNEI come from the germline V gene. A word on this clone: Its cognate antigen is unknown.

The V and J genes are TRBV2 and TRBJ2-7; 11 nucleotides match TRBD1. The TCR was taken from a human donor with chronic lymphocytic leukemia. Material: PBMCs, obtained after 24 months of ibrutinib treatment. Here the CDR3 DNA reads TGTGCCAGCAGTAAGGACAGGGGGCAGAACTACGAGCAGTACTTC. Residues: CASSKDRGQNYEQYF.